This T cell receptor beta chain was sequenced during a study of beta chain features in type 1 diabetes. Study outcomes and limitations: PCR might favor shorter templates, but any such skew would affect patients and controls equally. Shortening of TCRB CDR3s, moderate but significant, appeared in all four CD4+ subsets of Type 1 diabetes patients.

The entirety of the isolated RNA underwent reverse transcription, so expressed TCRB transcripts were sequenced. Profiled with immunoSEQ multiplex PCR; TCRdb holds only in-frame clones, not every one. The sample lists 200,000 to 300,000 clones, under 70% occurring once. In total, each donor contributed a single heparinised blood draw that averaged around 110 mL. About this clone itself: Its antigen is still unknown.

Per germline, CDR1 SGHTA and CDR2 FQGNSA. CDR3 length: 17 residues. V shed 5 bases, J shed 0 bases, and the junction held 6 bases outside the gene matches. J is TRBJ2-5 and V is TRBV7-2; 13 positions agree with TRBD2. This clonotype originated in a man aged 25 to 40 in good health. The source material was naive CD4+ T cells from blood. CDR3 amino acids: CASSPKGLAGYQETQYF. As DNA, the CDR3 is TGTGCCAGCAGCCCGAAGGGACTAGCGGGGTACCAAGAGACCCAGTACTTC.